This TCR beta chain was recovered during a study of identical twins. The study's findings and limits: Fewer insertions were carried by abundant cord blood beta clonotypes, but none was seen in memory repertoires. Invariant populations such as MAIT and iNKT cells could partly muddle zero-insertion analyses. Rather than following the same donors, the conclusions depended on cross-sectional statistical analysis.

This clonotype showed up just a few times. What it binds is unknown. After removal of 3 bases from V and 0 bases from J, the junction contained 2 bases not matched to a gene. CDR3 size: 16 residues. CDR1 and CDR2 (germline): MGHRA, YSYEKL. TCRdb called the 5' RACE reads again in MiXCR, with one record for every CDR3 protein. The table shows some 230,000 distinct CDR3 sequences, with 6.5% to 8% occurring only once. Another study also made use of these data, one on T cells expressing NK-cell markers.

Sample: CD8+ T cells sorted from blood. This sequence joins TRBV4-1 and TRBJ2-1, with 10 bases that match TRBD2. The TCR was taken from a woman younger than 30 in good health. CDR3 nucleotide sequence: TGCGCCAGCAGCCACACTAGCGGGGTCTCCTACAATGAGCAGTTCTTC. Residues: CASSHTSGVSYNEQFF.